This passage covers 24 T cell receptor beta chains from one sample sequenced in a study of T cells after posttransplantation cyclophosphamide. The naive gate required viable CD3+CD4+ or CD3+CD8+ cells with CCR7+CD45RA+CD45RO-CD95-CD27+CD28+ phenotype. Some clones are missing from TCRdb's copy, which holds only in-frame ones; the method was immunoSEQ multiplex PCR. The sample lists about 22,000 clones, approximately 97% seen once, with around 0.15% in the top ten. What was sequenced was naive CD4+ T cells sorted from PBMCs. The receptor source for this set is a man aged 50-60 years in good health, CMV-negative, and a related stem cell transplant donor.

The chain links TRBV5-1 to TRBJ1-1; perhaps TRBD1 as D (6 bases). V dropped 1 base and J dropped 7 bases, with 8 bases sitting between them. The CDR3 is 12 residues long. The germline CDR1 and CDR2 sequences are SGHRS and YFSETQ. The CDR3 coding sequence is TGCGCCAGCAGCTTGTCGACAGGTGAAGCTTTCTTT. This encodes CASSLSTGEAFF. Combining the CDR3 with reference TRBV5-1 and TRBJ1-1 gives the whole variable domain KAGVTQTPRYLIKTRGQQVTLSCSPISGHRSVSWYQQTPGQGLQFLFEYFSETQRNKGNFPGRFSGRQFSNSRSEMNVSTLELGDSALYLCASSLSTGEAFFGQGTRLTVV.

This chain connects TRBV21-1 to TRBJ1-1; TRBD1, the table's D call, was not compared with the DNA. TRBV21-1 is a known pseudogene. CDR3 length equals 17 residues. CDR3 protein: CASSKYPQESMNTEAFF. In nucleotides, the CDR3 is TGTGCCAGCAGCAAATACCCACAGGAAAGCATGAACACTGAAGCTTTCTTT.

The chain recombines TRBV2 with TRBJ2-7; weak D call: TRBD2 (6 bases). This CDR3 is 13 amino acids long. V was shortened by 7 bases and J by 3 bases, with 13 bases between the two germline ends. CDR1 and CDR2 (germline): SNHLY, FYNNEI. In nucleotides, the CDR3 is TGTGCCAGCAAGTGGACTACGCTCTACGAGCAGTACTTC. The encoded protein is CASKWTTLYEQYF.

The rearrangement uses TRBV2 and TRBJ2-4; tentative D call: TRBD1 (6 bases). Trimming left V 5 bases short and J 1 base short, with 12 bases between. Germline V gene sequence: CDR1 SNHLY, CDR2 FYNNEI. This CDR3 comprises 15 residues. DNA for the CDR3: TGTGCCAGCAGTCACAGGGTCGCGGCCAAAAACATTCAGTACTTC. Encoded protein: CASSHRVAAKNIQYF.

This clone occurred once. The genes are TRBV7-8 and TRBJ1-3, with D possibly matching TRBD1 (6 bases). The CDR3 is 18 residues long. Germline V gene sequence: CDR1 SGHVS, CDR2 FQNEAQ. V lost 4 bases, J lost 0 bases, and 19 bases lay in between. The CDR3 sequence is CASSSTGLRYFSGNTIYF. In DNA, the CDR3 is TGTGCCAGCAGCTCGACAGGCCTTCGGTATTTCTCTGGAAACACCATATATTTT.

V is TRBV6-6 and J is TRBJ2-1, with a weak D call TRBD2 (6 bases). V lost 2 bases, J lost 3 bases, and 14 bases lay in between. The CDR3 has 16 residues. Germline V CDR1 and CDR2: MNHNY, SVGAGI (reference sequence). CDR3 sequence (DNA): TGTGCCAGCAGTTACCTTACCGGGGGTAGCTACAATGAGCAGTTCTTC. Encoded protein: CASSYLTGGSYNEQFF.

The rearrangement links TRBV9 to TRBJ2-1, with D perhaps TRBD2 (6 bases). V lost 4 bases, J lost 4 bases, and 18 bases lay in between. The germline gives CDR1 SGDLS, CDR2 YYNGEE. The CDR3 consists of 16 residues. DNA for the CDR3: TGTGCCAGCAGCCCCCGGGGGACCTCGGGGTACAATGAGCAGTTCTTC. Its translation is CASSPRGTSGYNEQFF.

This rearrangement joins TRBV9 to TRBJ2-1; D is possibly TRBD2 (6 bases). The V gene's germline CDR1 is SGDLS and CDR2 YYNGEE. This CDR3 contains 17 residues. V gave up 2 bases and J gave up 5 bases, with 20 bases separating them. The CDR3, as DNA: TGTGCCAGCAGCGTGGAACCTGGGACTTTTGGAAACAATGAGCAGTTCTTC. It codes for CASSVEPGTFGNNEQFF.

This chain links TRBV7-2 with TRBJ2-1; 9 positions match TRBD2. Losses at the gene ends were 0 bases for V and 2 bases for J; bases not matched to a gene: 2. This CDR3 region has 16 residues. The germline V gene encodes CDR1 SGHTA and CDR2 FQGNSA. CDR3 loop: CASSLASSGAYNEQFF. In DNA, the CDR3 is TGTGCCAGCAGCTTAGCCTCTAGCGGGGCCTACAATGAGCAGTTCTTC.

This chain connects TRBV20-1 to TRBJ2-3, with D maybe TRBD2 (6 bases). The CDR3 is made up of 11 amino acids. V lost 6 bases and J 5 bases, leaving 9 bases between the germline ends. Germline-derived CDR1 and CDR2 are DFQATT and SNEGSKA (reference sequence). CDR3 sequence (DNA): TGCAGTGCCGGGAGCGGAGATACGCAGTATTTT. Protein sequence: CSAGSGDTQYF.

The chain is built from TRBV5-6 and TRBJ2-3; TRBD2 matches at 10 bases. Germline trimming cut 0 bases from V and 2 bases from J; bases unmatched to any gene: 12. The CDR3 covers 19 residues. Germline CDR1 reads SGHDT; CDR2 reads YYEEEE. This CDR3 reads CASSLAVASSGGFTDTQYF. As DNA, the CDR3 is TGTGCCAGCAGCTTGGCGGTGGCGTCTAGCGGGGGTTTCACAGATACGCAGTATTTT.

This chain joins TRBV5-6 and TRBJ2-5; TRBD2 matches at 13 bases. CDR1 and CDR2 (germline): SGHDT, YYEEEE. This CDR3 spans 16 amino acids. Trimming removed 2 bases from V and 5 bases from J; junction bases left unmatched: 6. Written as DNA, the CDR3 is TGTGCCAGCAGCTTAAGGGGACTAGCGGGGATGGAGACCCAGTACTTC. It codes for CASSLRGLAGMETQYF.

This chain uses TRBV6-6 with TRBJ1-1; perhaps TRBD1 as D (5 bases). The germline gives CDR1 MNHNY, CDR2 SVGAGI (reference sequence). Trimming removed 6 bases at V and 8 bases at J, with 19 bases between. There are 14 residues in the CDR3. The CDR3 DNA reads as TGTGCCAGCAGGCCTACAGGTAGTATGAGGGAAGCTTTCTTT. Translated: CASRPTGSMREAFF.

This clone has only one observation. V gene TRBV5-4 combines with J gene TRBJ2-7, with D perhaps TRBD2 (6 bases). V was trimmed by 4 bases and J by 0 bases, leaving 17 bases between them. Germline V gene sequence: CDR1 SGHNT, CDR2 YYREEE (reference sequence). This CDR3 contains 16 residues. In DNA, the CDR3 is TGTGCCAGCAGCCCCCGGGGCGGGGCAAGCTCCTACGAGCAGTACTTC. Its translation is CASSPRGGASSYEQYF.

This clone is a singleton in its sample. The CDR3 spells CASSLHMNTEAFF. The CDR3 bases are TGTGCCAGCAGCTTGCACATGAACACTGAAGCTTTCTTT. The rearrangement uses TRBV11-2 and TRBJ1-1; D remains ambiguous. V shed 3 bases and J shed 0 bases, with 5 bases lying between them. Germline V gives CDR1 SGHAT, CDR2 FQNNGV. This CDR3 is built from 13 residues.

The chain employs TRBV4-1 and TRBJ2-7; possibly TRBD1 for D (5 bases). This CDR3 comprises 15 residues. V dropped 4 bases and J dropped 3 bases, with 16 bases sitting between them. In germline, CDR1 is MGHRA, CDR2 YSYEKL. The CDR3 spells CASSPIQERNYEQYF. The CDR3 DNA follows: TGCGCCAGCAGCCCAATACAGGAACGCAACTACGAGCAGTACTTC.

The gene calls are TRBV27 and TRBJ1-4; 9 nucleotides agree with TRBD1. This CDR3 is 14 amino acids long. The trim removed 4 bases at V and 6 bases at J, leaving 3 bases unmatched. CDR1 and CDR2 from the germline V gene are MNHEY and SMNVEV (reference sequence). This CDR3 reads CASSSDRGDEKLFF. Here the CDR3 DNA reads TGTGCCAGCAGTTCTGACAGGGGGGATGAAAAACTGTTTTTT. Filled out from reference TRBV27 and TRBJ1-4, the complete variable domain reads EAQVTQNPRYLITVTGKKLTVTCSQNMNHEYMSWYRQDPGLGLRQIYYSMNVEVTDKGDVPEGYKVSRKEKRNFPLILESPSPNQTSLYFCASSSDRGDEKLFFGSGTQLSVL.

The chain joins TRBV6-5 to TRBJ1-2, with 8 nucleotides matching TRBD1. The CDR3 extends over 15 amino acids. V shed 5 bases, J shed 4 bases, and the junction held 9 bases outside the gene matches. The germline gives CDR1 MNHEY, CDR2 SVGAGI. Here the CDR3 reads CASSPDRDRGYGYTF. The CDR3 coding sequence is TGTGCCAGCAGTCCGGACAGGGATCGTGGCTATGGCTACACCTTC.

The rearrangement uses TRBV23-1 and TRBJ2-7; possible D gene TRBD1, 5 bases. TRBV23-1 is assigned to the ORF class and has an uncertain function. This CDR3 spans 15 amino acids. The V end lost 8 bases, the J end lost 2 bases, and 19 bases lay between the germline ends. CDR3 loop: CASALGPLDAYEQYF. CDR3 DNA: TGCGCCAGCGCCTTGGGGCCCCTGGATGCCTACGAGCAGTACTTC.

CDR3 loop: CASSPGQGNQPQHF. The DNA for the CDR3 is TGCGCCAGCAGTCCCGGCCAGGGCAATCAGCCCCAGCATTTT. The chain joins TRBV5-1 to TRBJ1-5; D remains unclear. CDR1 is SGHRS, CDR2 YFSETQ, per germline. The CDR3 runs to 14 residues. V lost 5 bases to trimming and J lost 2 bases, with 11 bases between them.

The chain joins TRBV5-4 to TRBJ1-1, with TRBD1 matching 10 bases. Looked up from germline, CDR1 is SGHNT and CDR2 is YYREEE (reference sequence). J was trimmed by 4 bases and V by 3 bases; bases with no gene match: 6. The CDR3 totals 15 residues. The CDR3 sequence: CASSSVRDRGTEAFF. CDR3 sequence (DNA): TGTGCCAGCAGCTCAGTCCGGGACAGGGGCACTGAAGCTTTCTTT.

The gene calls are TRBV29-1 and TRBJ2-7; the match to TRBD2 covers 13 bases. This CDR3 has 12 residues. Losses at the gene ends were 7 bases for V and 6 bases for J; bases not matched to a gene: 3. Germline CDR1 is SQVTM and CDR2 is ANQGSEA. The CDR3 region has the DNA TGCAGCGGACTAGCGGGGGGACTCGAGCAGTACTTC. Its translation: CSGLAGGLEQYF.

The chain carries TRBV9 and TRBJ2-1, with D possibly TRBD1 on 6 matching bases. The germline V and J ends were trimmed by 3 bases and 2 bases, with 15 bases remaining between them. The CDR3 spans 16 residues. Germline CDR1 is SGDLS and CDR2 is YYNGEE. The chain's CDR3 is CASSGGTGSTYNEQFF. CDR3 in DNA: TGTGCCAGCAGCGGGGGCACAGGGTCAACCTACAATGAGCAGTTCTTC. Drawing the rest from reference TRBV9 and TRBJ2-1, the complete variable domain is DSGVTQTPKHLITATGQRVTLRCSPRSGDLSVYWYQQSLDQGLQFLIQYYNGEERAKGNILERFSAQQFPDLHSELNLSSLELGDSALYFCASSGGTGSTYNEQFFGPGTRLTVL.

The J gene is TRBJ1-3, the V gene TRBV18; a weak D match, TRBD1 (5 bases). Per germline, CDR1 KGHSH and CDR2 LQKENI. There are 17 residues in the CDR3. The V and J ends lost 3 bases and 4 bases respectively, with 19 bases between them. As DNA, the CDR3 is TGTGCCAGCTCACCTACGCCTACAGGCCGGGGGGGAAACACCATATATTTT. Protein: CASSPTPTGRGGNTIYF.